Following are 21 T cell receptor beta chains from one sample sequenced in a study of regulatory T cells in long-lasting Graves disease. HTBI primers from iRepertoire and Arm-PCR of CDR3 regions yielded the TCR beta libraries. TCRdb re-derived calls from the multiplex PCR reads in MiXCR, one entry per CDR3 protein. The sample includes 600,000 to 850,000 distinct CDR3 sequences, about 30% of them seen just once. The time point is: persistent/refractory GD, antithyroid drugs over 5 years with positive TRAb. RNA isolated from PBMCs was used to make the TCR library. This specimen consisted of peripheral blood mononuclear cells (PBMCs), obtained when the disease was refractory, from a patient treated with antithyroid drugs. The receptors originated from a female donor with Graves disease.

The chain employs TRBV20-1 and TRBJ2-7, with 8 bases that match TRBD1. Germline assignment: CDR1 DFQATT and CDR2 SNEGSKA (reference sequence). The CDR3 is 14 amino acids. J lost 4 bases, V lost 2 bases, and 7 bases had no gene match. CDR3 in DNA: TGCAGTGCTAGACCCTTGGGACAGGCATACGAGCAGTACTTC. Protein product: CSARPLGQAYEQYF.

This clonotype was observed a handful of times. V gene TRBV3-1 combines with J gene TRBJ2-7; 11 bases are shared with TRBD2. This CDR3 has 16 residues. J lost 3 bases, V lost 2 bases, and 6 bases had no gene match. Germline V gene lookup returns CDR1 LGHDT and CDR2 YNNKEL (reference sequence). The CDR3 here is CASSQKGLAALYEQYF. In nucleotides, the CDR3 is TGTGCCAGCAGCCAAAAGGGACTAGCGGCTCTCTACGAGCAGTACTTC.

This clonotype was detected many times. Relative to the germline gene, one junction end is altered; a read error may explain this. This chain uses TRBV5-1 with TRBJ2-2; 10 positions agree with TRBD2. CDR1 and CDR2 from the germline V gene are SGHRS and YFSETQ. CDR3 length: 16 residues. The CDR3 region is CASSSGLAANTGELFF. The CDR3 DNA reads as TGTGCCAGCAGCTCCGGACTAGCGGCGAACACCGGGGAGCTGTTTTTT.

The chain links TRBV27 to TRBJ1-1; no reliable D call. Trimming left V 5 bases short and J 8 bases short, with 24 bases between. The CDR3 totals 16 residues. Germline V gives CDR1 MNHEY, CDR2 SMNVEV (reference sequence). This chain's CDR3 is CASSPQSGESLSEAFF. The CDR3 DNA reads TGTGCCAGCAGTCCCCAAAGCGGGGAGTCCTTGAGCGAAGCTTTCTTT.

The rearrangement uses TRBV3-1 and TRBJ1-2; TRBD1 agrees at 7 bases. The ends lost 0 bases at V and 13 bases at J; junction bases unmatched: 14. The CDR3 length is 15 residues. Germline V gene lookup returns CDR1 LGHDT and CDR2 YNNKEL (reference sequence). The CDR3 bases are TGTGCCAGCAGCCAAGATCCCGGGACAGTTCTGCGCTGCACCTTC. This codes for CASSQDPGTVLRCTF.

This clonotype was seen a few times. The chain couples TRBV3-1 to TRBJ2-2, with D possibly being TRBD2 (6 bases). The V and J ends lost 4 bases and 4 bases respectively, with 10 bases between them. Germline CDR1 LGHDT, CDR2 YNNKEL (reference sequence). This CDR3 has 14 amino acids. CDR3 amino acids: CASSRGTATGELFF. CDR3 nucleotide sequence: TGTGCCAGCAGCCGCGGGACCGCCACCGGGGAGCTGTTTTTT.

This rearrangement joins TRBV12-3 or TRBV12-4 to TRBJ1-3; the D is unclear. The CDR3 is made up of 14 amino acids. The V end lost 7 bases, the J end lost 2 bases, and 12 bases lay between the germline ends. DNA of the CDR3: TGTGCCAGCACGGACGGGCGGACTGGAAACACCATATATTTT. Its protein is CASTDGRTGNTIYF.

The rearrangement uses TRBV5-1 and TRBJ1-1, with 8 bases matching TRBD1. Germline CDR1 SGHRS, CDR2 YFSETQ. V gave up 0 bases and J gave up 11 bases; unmatched junction bases: 9. The CDR3 loop spans 14 amino acids. The CDR3 bases are TGCGCCAGCAGCTTGGATGGGCAGGGGGCTGGGGCTTTCTTT. Amino acid sequence: CASSLDGQGAGAFF.

The chain recombines TRBV7-9 with TRBJ1-1, with TRBD1 matching 7 bases. CDR1 and CDR2 (germline): SEHNR, FQNEAQ (reference sequence). The CDR3 is 13 residues long. V lost 9 bases, J lost 0 bases, and 4 bases stayed unmatched. This chain's CDR3 is CASTTGMNTEAFF. As DNA, the CDR3 is TGTGCCAGTACGACAGGGATGAACACTGAAGCTTTCTTT.

The chain carries TRBV29-1 and TRBJ2-5; 9 nucleotides line up with TRBD2. The V and J ends lost 7 bases and 1 base, in that order; junction bases with no gene match: 10. The V gene's germline CDR1 is SQVTM and CDR2 ANQGSEA. This CDR3 is 15 amino acids long. The CDR3 protein is CSAALAGDFQETQYF. CDR3 in DNA: TGCAGCGCCGCACTAGCGGGTGACTTCCAAGAGACCCAGTACTTC.

This clonotype was seen a few times. The gene calls are TRBV30 and TRBJ1-1, with D hard to call. Between the trimmed V and J ends, which lost 0 bases and 6 bases, there was a span of 11 bases. The CDR3 sequence is 13 residues long. Per the germline V gene, CDR1 is GTSNPN and CDR2 is SVGIG (reference sequence). Written as DNA, the CDR3 is TGTGCCTGGAGTGTACAATTCAGCGCTGAAGCTTTCTTT. The encoded protein is CAWSVQFSAEAFF.

The J gene is TRBJ2-2, the V gene TRBV6-1; tentative D call: TRBD2 (5 bases). The V end lost 10 bases, the J end lost 3 bases, and 15 bases lay between the germline ends. This CDR3 is built from 14 residues. In germline, CDR1 is MNHNS, CDR2 SASEGT. DNA of the CDR3: TGTGCCACCGTTCTAGCTTCCTACACCGGGGAGCTGTTTTTT. Amino acid sequence: CATVLASYTGELFF.

The V gene is TRBV3-1, the J gene TRBJ2-5; 9 bases are shared with TRBD2. The junction had 4 bases not matched to a gene; V was cut back by 3 bases and J by 5 bases. This CDR3 spans 14 amino acids. Germline V gene lookup returns CDR1 LGHDT and CDR2 YNNKEL (reference sequence). CDR3 protein: CASSQSGRWETQYF. The CDR3 region has the DNA TGTGCCAGCAGCCAGAGCGGGAGGTGGGAGACCCAGTACTTC.

The CDR3 coding sequence is TGTGCCAGCAGCCGCAGTAGTAGCGGGATGAACACCGGGGAGCTGTTTTTT. Protein: CASSRSSSGMNTGELFF. The rearrangement uses TRBV7-3 and TRBJ2-2, with 8 bases aligning to TRBD2. This CDR3 spans 17 amino acids. Germline values: CDR1 SGHTA, CDR2 FQGTGA. Germline trimming cut 5 bases from V and 1 base from J; bases unmatched to any gene: 9.

Only a few counts were recorded for this clonotype. The chain carries TRBV7-2 and TRBJ1-1; D is possibly TRBD1 (5 bases). With 1 base removed from V and 4 bases from J, the gap between germline ends came to 13 bases. CDR3 length: 15 residues. Germline lookup yields CDR1 SGHTA and CDR2 FQGNSA. The CDR3 is CASSLVQGGGTEAFF. The DNA for the CDR3 is TGTGCCAGCAGCTTAGTGCAGGGCGGGGGCACTGAAGCTTTCTTT.

This clonotype was detected only a few times. The chain employs TRBV6-1 and TRBJ1-5; no clear D gene. Deletions cut 2 bases from V and 5 bases from J, with 4 bases between. This CDR3 region has 12 residues. Germline V gene lookup returns CDR1 MNHNS and CDR2 SASEGT. The CDR3 coding sequence is TGTGCCAGCAGTGAATCCCATCAGCCCCAGCATTTT. Translating it yields CASSESHQPQHF.

There are a few counts of this clonotype. V usage is TRBV7-2 and J usage is TRBJ2-5; 7 bases are shared with TRBD2. J gave up 10 bases and V 5 bases, and 13 bases lay outside the gene matches. Per germline, CDR1 SGHTA and CDR2 FQGNSA. CDR3 size: 14 residues. In nucleotides, the CDR3 is TGTGCCAGCAGCCCGGGACTCCATGGGGGGGTCCAGTACTTC. Amino acid sequence: CASSPGLHGGVQYF.

The CDR3: CASSRGGTGKKETQYF. Written as DNA, the CDR3 is TGCGCCAGCAGCAGGGGAGGGACAGGAAAAAAAGAGACCCAGTACTTC. The chain joins TRBV5-1 to TRBJ2-5; a weak D match, TRBD1 (8 bases). The CDR3 has 16 amino acids. Trimming pared 4 bases from V and 3 bases from J, leaving 19 bases between. Germline CDR1 is SGHRS and CDR2 is YFSETQ.

This chain links TRBV2 with TRBJ2-1; TRBD2 aligns across 8 bases. Germline V CDR1 and CDR2: SNHLY, FYNNEI. The CDR3 loop spans 14 amino acids. Germline trimming cut 9 bases from V and 6 bases from J; bases unmatched to any gene: 10. CDR3 sequence reads: CASGAGVVFNEQFF. The DNA of the CDR3 is TGTGCCAGTGGAGCGGGAGTAGTGTTCAATGAGCAGTTCTTC.

This clonotype was recorded a few times. The chain recombines TRBV29-1 with TRBJ2-7; D may be TRBD2 (6 bases). CDR1 and CDR2 from the germline V gene are SQVTM and ANQGSEA. The V end lost 6 bases, the J end lost 3 bases, and 15 bases lay between the germline ends. The CDR3 has 13 residues. The CDR3 spells CSVLGSRNYEQYF. The CDR3 DNA follows: TGCAGCGTGCTCGGGAGTAGGAACTACGAGCAGTACTTC.

This rearrangement joins TRBV2 to TRBJ1-1; no definite D call. The CDR3 extends over 14 amino acids. Germline-derived CDR1 and CDR2 are SNHLY and FYNNEI. The V and J ends lost 4 bases and 4 bases respectively, with 13 bases between them. CDR3 sequence (DNA): TGTGCCAGCAGTGCGAACGGGAAAGGCACTGAAGCTTTCTTT. This encodes CASSANGKGTEAFF.